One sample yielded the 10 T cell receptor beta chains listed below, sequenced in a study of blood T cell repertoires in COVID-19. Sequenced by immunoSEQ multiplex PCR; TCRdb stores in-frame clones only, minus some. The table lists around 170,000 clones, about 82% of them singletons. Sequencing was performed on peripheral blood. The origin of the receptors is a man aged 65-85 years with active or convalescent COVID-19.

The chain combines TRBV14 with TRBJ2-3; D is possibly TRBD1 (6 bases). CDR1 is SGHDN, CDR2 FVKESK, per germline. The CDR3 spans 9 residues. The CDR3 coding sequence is TGTTTCAGGGGTAATACGCAGTATTTT. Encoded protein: CFRGNTQYF.

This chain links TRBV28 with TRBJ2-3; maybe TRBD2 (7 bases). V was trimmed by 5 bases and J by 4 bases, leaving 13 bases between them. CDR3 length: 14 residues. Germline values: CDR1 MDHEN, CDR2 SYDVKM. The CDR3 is CASSLTGGPDTQYF. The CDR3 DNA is TGTGCCAGCAGTCTAACGGGGGGCCCAGATACGCAGTATTTT. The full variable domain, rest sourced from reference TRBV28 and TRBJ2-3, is DVKVTQSSRYLVKRTGEKVFLECVQDMDHENMFWYRQDPGLGLRLIYFSYDVKMKEKGDIPEGYSVSREKKERFSLILESASTNQTSMYLCASSLTGGPDTQYFGPGTRLTVL.

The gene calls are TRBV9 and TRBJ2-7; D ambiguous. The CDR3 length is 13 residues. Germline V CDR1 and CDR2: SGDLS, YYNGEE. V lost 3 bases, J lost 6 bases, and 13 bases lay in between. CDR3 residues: CASSAESNLEQYF. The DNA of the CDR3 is TGTGCCAGCAGCGCCGAGTCCAACCTCGAGCAGTACTTC.

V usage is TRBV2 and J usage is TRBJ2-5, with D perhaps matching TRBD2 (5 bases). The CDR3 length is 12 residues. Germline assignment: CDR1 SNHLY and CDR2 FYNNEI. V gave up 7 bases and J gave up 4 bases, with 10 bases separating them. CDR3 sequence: CASMARGETQYF. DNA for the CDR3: TGTGCCAGCATGGCCCGGGGAGAGACCCAGTACTTC.

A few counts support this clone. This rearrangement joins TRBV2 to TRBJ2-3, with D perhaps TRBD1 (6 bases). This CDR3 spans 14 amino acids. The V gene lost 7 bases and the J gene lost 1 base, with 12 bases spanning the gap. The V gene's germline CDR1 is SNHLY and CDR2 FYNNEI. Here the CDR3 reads CASKNRVGTDTQYF. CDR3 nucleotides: TGTGCCAGCAAAAACAGGGTGGGCACAGATACGCAGTATTTT.

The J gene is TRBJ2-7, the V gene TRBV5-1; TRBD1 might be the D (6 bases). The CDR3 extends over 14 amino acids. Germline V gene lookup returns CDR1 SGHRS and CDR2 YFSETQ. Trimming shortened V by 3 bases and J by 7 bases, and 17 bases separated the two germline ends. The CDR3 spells CASSSSGENREQYF. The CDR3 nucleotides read TGCGCCAGCAGCTCCTCAGGGGAAAATCGGGAGCAGTACTTC.

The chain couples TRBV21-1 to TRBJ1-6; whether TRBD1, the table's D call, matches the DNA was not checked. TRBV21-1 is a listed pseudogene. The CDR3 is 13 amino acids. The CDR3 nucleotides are TGTGCCAGCAGCAAAGACAGGGGATCACCCCTCCACTTT. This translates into CASSKDRGSPLHF.

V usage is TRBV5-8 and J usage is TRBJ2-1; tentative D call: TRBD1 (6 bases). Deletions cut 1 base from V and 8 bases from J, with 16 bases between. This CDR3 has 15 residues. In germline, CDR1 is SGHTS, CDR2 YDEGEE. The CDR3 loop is CASSLLGQNYYEQFF. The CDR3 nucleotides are TGTGCCAGCAGCTTGTTGGGACAAAATTATTATGAGCAGTTCTTC.

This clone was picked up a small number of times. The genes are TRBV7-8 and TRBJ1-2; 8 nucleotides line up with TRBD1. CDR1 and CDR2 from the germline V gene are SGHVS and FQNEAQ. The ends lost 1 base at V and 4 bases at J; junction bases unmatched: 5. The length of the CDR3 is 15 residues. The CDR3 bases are TGTGCCAGCAGCTTAGTCCCAGGGGGCACCTATGGCTACACCTTC. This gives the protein CASSLVPGGTYGYTF.

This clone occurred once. The CDR3 nucleotides are TGTGCCAGCAGCTTAGATAATAGCGGAGCCACAGATACGCAGTATTTT. This sequence encodes CASSLDNSGATDTQYF. V gene TRBV11-2 combines with J gene TRBJ2-3; D possibly corresponds to TRBD2 (6 bases). V was cut by 0 bases and J by 2 bases, with 12 bases left in between. The germline gives CDR1 SGHAT, CDR2 FQNNGV. This CDR3 spans 16 amino acids.